The clone carrying this T cell receptor beta chain was seen at least ten times. The antigen remains undetermined. The CDR3 runs to 14 residues. V lost 7 bases to trimming and J lost 4 bases; unmatched junction nucleotides: 11. In germline, CDR1 is DFQATT, CDR2 SNEGSKA (reference sequence). Ophthalmopathy patients had moderate-to-severe active disease, CAS ≥3, NOSPECS ≥4, and disease duration under 3 months. Exclusion criteria comprised uncontrolled infection, other autoimmune disease, pregnancy or lactation. Diagnosis rested on symptoms, serum thyroxine and TRAb, thyroid ultrasound, and orbital computed tomography. The entry originates in a study of T cells in Graves' hyperthyroidism and ophthalmopathy. Amplification of TCR beta CDR3 regions was performed using RNA transcripts as template. Using the HTBI primer set, a first-round RT-PCR was run on the TCR CDR3. MiXCR, run by TCRdb on the multiplex PCR reads, gives a single entry per CDR3 protein. The repertoire holds some 360,000 distinct CDR3 sequences, with less than 20% as singletons.

Notes on the study in general: Most thyroid clonotypes expanded above 0.001 appeared in blood too.

The TCR was taken from a middle-aged woman with Graves' ophthalmopathy. The chain carries TRBV20-1 and TRBJ1-1; TRBD1 agrees at 8 bases. Input material: blood. CDR3 nucleotide sequence: TGCAGTGTGAAGCAGGGGGCAGGGAGCACTGAAGCTTTCTTT. Residues: CSVKQGAGSTEAFF.